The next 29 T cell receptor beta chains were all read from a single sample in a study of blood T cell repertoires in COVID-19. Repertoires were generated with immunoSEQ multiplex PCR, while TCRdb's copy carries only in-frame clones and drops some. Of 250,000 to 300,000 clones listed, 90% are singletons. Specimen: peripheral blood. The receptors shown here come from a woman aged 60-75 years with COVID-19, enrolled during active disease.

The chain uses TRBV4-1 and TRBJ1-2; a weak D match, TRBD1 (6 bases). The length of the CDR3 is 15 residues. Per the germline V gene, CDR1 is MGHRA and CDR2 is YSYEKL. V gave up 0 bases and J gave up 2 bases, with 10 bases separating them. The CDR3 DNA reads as TGCGCCAGCAGCCAAGAAGGGACAAGAAACTATGGCTACACCTTC. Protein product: CASSQEGTRNYGYTF.

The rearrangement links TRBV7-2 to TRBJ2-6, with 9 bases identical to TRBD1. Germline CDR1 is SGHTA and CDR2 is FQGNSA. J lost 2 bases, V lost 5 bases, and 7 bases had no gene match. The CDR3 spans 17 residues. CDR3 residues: CASSPGTGITGANVLTF. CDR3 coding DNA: TGTGCCAGCAGCCCTGGGACAGGGATTACTGGGGCCAACGTCCTGACTTTC.

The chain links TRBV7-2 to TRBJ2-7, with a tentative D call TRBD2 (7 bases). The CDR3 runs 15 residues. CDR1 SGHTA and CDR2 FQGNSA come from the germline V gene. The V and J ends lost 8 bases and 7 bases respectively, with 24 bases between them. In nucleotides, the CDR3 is TGTGCCAGCCGACAGGCGGGGGCCAGCAGTGGGGAGCAGTACTTC. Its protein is CASRQAGASSGEQYF.

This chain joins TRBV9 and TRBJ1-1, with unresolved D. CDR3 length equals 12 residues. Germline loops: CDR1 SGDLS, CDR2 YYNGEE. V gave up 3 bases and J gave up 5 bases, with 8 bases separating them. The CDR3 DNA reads TGTGCCAGCAGCGCGGGCGGGACTGAAGCTTTCTTT. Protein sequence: CASSAGGTEAFF.

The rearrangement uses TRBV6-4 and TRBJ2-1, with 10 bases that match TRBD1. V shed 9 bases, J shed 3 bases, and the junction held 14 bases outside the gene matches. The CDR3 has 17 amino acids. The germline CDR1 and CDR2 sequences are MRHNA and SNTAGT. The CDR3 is CASPGQGSATFYNEQFF. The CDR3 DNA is TGTGCCAGTCCGGGACAGGGGAGTGCTACTTTCTACAATGAGCAGTTCTTC.

CDR3 in DNA: TGTGCCAGCCGGACATCTGGATACCCCTACGAGCAGTACTTC. Its translation is CASRTSGYPYEQYF. The chain couples TRBV18 to TRBJ2-7; perhaps TRBD1 as D (5 bases). V dropped 8 bases and J dropped 2 bases, with 16 bases sitting between them. CDR3 length equals 14 residues. CDR1 and CDR2 (germline): KGHSH, LQKENI.

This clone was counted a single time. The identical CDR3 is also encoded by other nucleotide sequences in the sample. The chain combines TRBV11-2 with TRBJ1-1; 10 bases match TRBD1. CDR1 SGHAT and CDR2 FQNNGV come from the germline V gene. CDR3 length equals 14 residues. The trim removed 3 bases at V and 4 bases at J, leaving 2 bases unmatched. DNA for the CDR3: TGTGCCAGCAGCTTGGGACAGGGGAGCACTGAAGCTTTCTTT. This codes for CASSLGQGSTEAFF.

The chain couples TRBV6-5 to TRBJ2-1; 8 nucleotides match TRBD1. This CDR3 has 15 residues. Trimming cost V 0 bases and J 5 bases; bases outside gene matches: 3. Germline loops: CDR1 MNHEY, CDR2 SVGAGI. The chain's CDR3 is CASSYSKQGDNEQFF. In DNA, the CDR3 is TGTGCCAGCAGTTACTCGAAACAGGGGGACAATGAGCAGTTCTTC.

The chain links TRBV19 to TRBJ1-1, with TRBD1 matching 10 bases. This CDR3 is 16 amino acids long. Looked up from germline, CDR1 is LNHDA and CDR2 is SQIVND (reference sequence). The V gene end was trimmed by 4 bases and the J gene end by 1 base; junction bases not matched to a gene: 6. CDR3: CASSTRQGARNTEAFF. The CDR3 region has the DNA TGTGCCAGTAGTACTCGACAGGGGGCGAGGAACACTGAAGCTTTCTTT.

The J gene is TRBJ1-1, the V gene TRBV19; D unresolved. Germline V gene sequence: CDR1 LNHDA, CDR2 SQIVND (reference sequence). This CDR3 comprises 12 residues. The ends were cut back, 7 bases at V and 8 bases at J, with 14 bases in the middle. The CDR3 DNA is TGTGCCAGTACCCAGACACACTGGGAAGCTTTCTTT. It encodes CASTQTHWEAFF.

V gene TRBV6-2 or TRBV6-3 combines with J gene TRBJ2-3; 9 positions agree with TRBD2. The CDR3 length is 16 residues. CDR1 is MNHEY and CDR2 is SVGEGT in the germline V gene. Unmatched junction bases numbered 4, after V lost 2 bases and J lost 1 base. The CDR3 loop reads CASSYRAGGRTDTQYF. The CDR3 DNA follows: TGTGCCAGCAGTTACAGGGCGGGGGGGCGCACAGATACGCAGTATTTT.

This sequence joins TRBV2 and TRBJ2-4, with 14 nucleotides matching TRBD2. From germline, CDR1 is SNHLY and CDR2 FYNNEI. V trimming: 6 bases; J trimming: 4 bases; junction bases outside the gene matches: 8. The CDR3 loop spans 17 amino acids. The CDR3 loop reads CASRVGLAGDKKNIQYF. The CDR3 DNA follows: TGTGCCAGCAGGGTGGGACTAGCGGGGGATAAGAAAAACATTCAGTACTTC.

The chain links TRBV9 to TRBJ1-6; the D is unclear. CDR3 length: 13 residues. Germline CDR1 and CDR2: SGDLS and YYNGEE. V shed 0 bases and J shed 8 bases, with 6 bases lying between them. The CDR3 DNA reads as TGTGCCAGCAGCGTAGCGTCAGATTCACCCCTCCACTTT. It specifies CASSVASDSPLHF.

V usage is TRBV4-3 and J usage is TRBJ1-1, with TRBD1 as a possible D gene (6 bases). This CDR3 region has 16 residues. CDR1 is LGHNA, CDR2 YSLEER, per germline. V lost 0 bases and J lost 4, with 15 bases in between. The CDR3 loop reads CASSQDMRQDVTEAFF. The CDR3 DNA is TGCGCCAGCAGCCAAGATATGCGACAGGACGTCACTGAAGCTTTCTTT.

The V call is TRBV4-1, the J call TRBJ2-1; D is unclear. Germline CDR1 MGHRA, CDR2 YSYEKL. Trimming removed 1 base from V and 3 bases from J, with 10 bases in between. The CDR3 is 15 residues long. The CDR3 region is CASSQGYTLYNEQFF. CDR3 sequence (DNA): TGCGCCAGCAGCCAAGGGTACACCCTCTACAATGAGCAGTTCTTC.

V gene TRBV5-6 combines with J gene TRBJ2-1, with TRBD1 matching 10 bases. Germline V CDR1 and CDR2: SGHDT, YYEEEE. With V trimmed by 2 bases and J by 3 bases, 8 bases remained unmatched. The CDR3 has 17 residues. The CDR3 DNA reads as TGTGCCAGCAGCTTAGGGGCCCGGGACAGGGGCTACAATGAGCAGTTCTTC. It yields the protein CASSLGARDRGYNEQFF.

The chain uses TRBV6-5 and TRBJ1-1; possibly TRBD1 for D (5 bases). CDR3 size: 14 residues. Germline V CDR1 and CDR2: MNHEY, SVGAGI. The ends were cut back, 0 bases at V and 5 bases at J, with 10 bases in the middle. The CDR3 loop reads CASSYSLRDTEAFF. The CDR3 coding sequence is TGTGCCAGCAGTTACTCGCTCAGGGATACTGAAGCTTTCTTT.

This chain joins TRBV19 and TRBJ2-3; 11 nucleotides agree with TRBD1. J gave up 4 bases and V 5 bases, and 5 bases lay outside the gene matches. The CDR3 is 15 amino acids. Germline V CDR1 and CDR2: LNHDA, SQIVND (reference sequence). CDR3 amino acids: CASSLGQGEPDTQYF. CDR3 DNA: TGTGCCAGTAGTTTGGGACAGGGGGAACCAGATACGCAGTATTTT.

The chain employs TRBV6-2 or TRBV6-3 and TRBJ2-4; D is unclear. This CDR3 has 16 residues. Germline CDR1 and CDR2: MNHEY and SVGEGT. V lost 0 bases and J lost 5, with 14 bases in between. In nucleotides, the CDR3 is TGTGCCAGCAGTTACTCACACGCGACGGCGGAAAACATTCAGTACTTC. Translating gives CASSYSHATAENIQYF.

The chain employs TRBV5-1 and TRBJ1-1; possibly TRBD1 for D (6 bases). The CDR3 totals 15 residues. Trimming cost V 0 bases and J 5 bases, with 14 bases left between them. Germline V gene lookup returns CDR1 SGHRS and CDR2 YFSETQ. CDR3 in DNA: TGCGCCAGCAGCTTGGGGACAGCTCGACGGACTGAAGCTTTCTTT. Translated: CASSLGTARRTEAFF. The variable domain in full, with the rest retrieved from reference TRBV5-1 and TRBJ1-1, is KAGVTQTPRYLIKTRGQQVTLSCSPISGHRSVSWYQQTPGQGLQFLFEYFSETQRNKGNFPGRFSGRQFSNSRSEMNVSTLELGDSALYLCASSLGTARRTEAFFGQGTRLTVV.

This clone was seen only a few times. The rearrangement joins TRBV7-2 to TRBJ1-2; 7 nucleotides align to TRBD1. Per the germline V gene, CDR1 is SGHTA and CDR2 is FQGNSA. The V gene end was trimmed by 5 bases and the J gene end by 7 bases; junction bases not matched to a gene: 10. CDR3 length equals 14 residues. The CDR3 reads CASSTSDRASGYTF. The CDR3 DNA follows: TGTGCCAGCAGCACCAGCGACAGGGCGAGTGGCTACACCTTC.

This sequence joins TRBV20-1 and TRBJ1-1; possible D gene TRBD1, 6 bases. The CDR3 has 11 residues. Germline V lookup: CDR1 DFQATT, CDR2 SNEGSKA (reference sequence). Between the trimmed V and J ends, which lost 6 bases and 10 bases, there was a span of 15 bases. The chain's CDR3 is CSAPTTGRAFF. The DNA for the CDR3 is TGCAGTGCCCCAACCACAGGGAGAGCTTTCTTT.

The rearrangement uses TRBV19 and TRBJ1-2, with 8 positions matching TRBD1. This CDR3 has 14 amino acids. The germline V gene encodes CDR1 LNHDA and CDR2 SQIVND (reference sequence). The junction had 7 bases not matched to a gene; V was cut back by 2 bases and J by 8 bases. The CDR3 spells CASSIWYRGDGYTF. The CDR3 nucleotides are TGTGCCAGTAGTATATGGTACAGGGGGGACGGCTACACCTTC.

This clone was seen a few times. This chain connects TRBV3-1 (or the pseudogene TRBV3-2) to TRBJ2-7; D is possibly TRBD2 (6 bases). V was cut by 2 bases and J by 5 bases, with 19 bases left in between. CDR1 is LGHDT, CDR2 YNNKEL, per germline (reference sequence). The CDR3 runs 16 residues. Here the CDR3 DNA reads TGTGCCAGCAGCCAATCCTCGTGGGGGGTTGGTGACGAGCAGTACTTC. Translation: CASSQSSWGVGDEQYF.

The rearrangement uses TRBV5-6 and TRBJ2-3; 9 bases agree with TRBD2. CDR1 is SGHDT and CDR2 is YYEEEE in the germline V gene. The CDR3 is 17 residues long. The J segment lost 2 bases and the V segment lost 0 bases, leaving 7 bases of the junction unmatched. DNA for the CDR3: TGTGCCAGCAGCTTGGCCCTCACTAGCGGGTCCACAGATACGCAGTATTTT. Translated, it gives CASSLALTSGSTDTQYF.

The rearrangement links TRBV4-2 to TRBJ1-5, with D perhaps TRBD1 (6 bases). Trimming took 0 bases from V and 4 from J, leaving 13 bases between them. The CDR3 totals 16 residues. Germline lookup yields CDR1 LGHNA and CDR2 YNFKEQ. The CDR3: CASSQDTGGANQPQHF. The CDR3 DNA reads TGTGCCAGCAGCCAAGATACGGGGGGCGCGAATCAGCCCCAGCATTTT.

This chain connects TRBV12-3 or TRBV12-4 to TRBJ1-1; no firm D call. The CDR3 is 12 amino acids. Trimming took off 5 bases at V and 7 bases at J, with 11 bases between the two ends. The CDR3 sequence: CASSITGIEAFF. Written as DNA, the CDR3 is TGTGCCAGCAGTATAACGGGGATTGAAGCTTTCTTT.

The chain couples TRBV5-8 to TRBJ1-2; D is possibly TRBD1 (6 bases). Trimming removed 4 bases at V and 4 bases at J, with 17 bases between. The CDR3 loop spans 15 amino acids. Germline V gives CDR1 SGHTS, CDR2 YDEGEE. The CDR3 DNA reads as TGTGCCAGCAGCGGGGGCCCTCAGCCCCTCTATGGCTACACCTTC. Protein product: CASSGGPQPLYGYTF.

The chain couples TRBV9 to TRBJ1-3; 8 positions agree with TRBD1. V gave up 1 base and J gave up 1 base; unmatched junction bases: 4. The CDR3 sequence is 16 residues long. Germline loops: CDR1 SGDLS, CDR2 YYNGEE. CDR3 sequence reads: CASSVQGAISGNTIYF. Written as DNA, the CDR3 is TGTGCCAGCAGCGTACAGGGGGCTATTTCTGGAAACACCATATATTTT.